Following are 22 T cell receptor beta chains from one sample sequenced in a study of T cell responses to AZD1222 COVID-19 vaccine. Assay: immunoSEQ multiplex PCR; the TCRdb copy retains only in-frame clones and omits some. The sample carries under 95,000 clones, approximately 89% recorded once. The source was peripheral blood, collected on day 0 of AZD1222 vaccination. The receptors were gathered from an adult in good health.

Only one count was recorded for this clone. The CDR3 DNA follows: TGCAGCGTTGAGCGGCGGGACAATGAGCAGTTCTTC. This gives the protein CSVERRDNEQFF. The chain employs TRBV29-1 and TRBJ2-1, with D possibly matching TRBD2 (5 bases). The length of the CDR3 is 12 residues. CDR1 is SQVTM and CDR2 is ANQGSEA in the germline V gene. Between the trimmed V and J ends, which lost 3 bases and 5 bases, there was a span of 8 bases.

The rearrangement joins TRBV6-1 to TRBJ2-5, with D perhaps given as TRBD1 or TRBD2 (6 bases each). This CDR3 is built from 14 residues. Germline CDR1 is MNHNS and CDR2 is SASEGT. V lost 3 bases and J 4 bases, leaving 12 bases between the germline ends. The CDR3 DNA reads TGTGCCAGCAGTGATAGGGGGGCCGGAGAGACCCAGTACTTC. Protein: CASSDRGAGETQYF.

The chain links TRBV28 to TRBJ1-3, with D perhaps matching TRBD1 (5 bases). This CDR3 contains 17 residues. Germline V gives CDR1 MDHEN, CDR2 SYDVKM. V was trimmed by 7 bases and J by 0 bases, leaving 19 bases between them. The CDR3, as DNA: TGTGCCAGCACCATTGGAGACAGACAGTACTCTGGAAACACCATATATTTT. This sequence encodes CASTIGDRQYSGNTIYF.

The V call is TRBV5-5, the J call TRBJ2-1, with D unresolved. Germline CDR1 reads SGHKS; CDR2 reads YYEKEE (reference sequence). Trimming pared 4 bases from V and 6 bases from J, leaving 14 bases between. CDR3 size: 14 residues. The CDR3 DNA is TGTGCCAGCAGCGCCGACCCTAAGGGCAATGAGCAGTTCTTC. Its translation is CASSADPKGNEQFF.

The chain combines TRBV18 with TRBJ1-2, with D possibly being TRBD1 (5 bases). Between the trimmed V and J ends, which lost 4 bases and 6 bases, there was a span of 15 bases. Germline V gene lookup returns CDR1 KGHSH and CDR2 LQKENI. This CDR3 is built from 14 residues. The CDR3, as DNA: TGTGCCAGCTCACTATCCGGGACGCGTCATGGCTACACCTTC. It specifies CASSLSGTRHGYTF.

This clone was counted a single time. The chain couples TRBV7-2 to TRBJ2-2, with 8 bases aligning to TRBD2. The CDR3 consists of 16 residues. V lost 1 base, J lost 6 bases, and 7 bases stayed unmatched. The germline V gene has CDR1 SGHTA and CDR2 FQGNSA. The CDR3 bases are TGTGCCAGCAGCTTAGGGGTGACTAGCGTCGCCGGGGAGCTGTTTTTT. Protein sequence: CASSLGVTSVAGELFF.

The chain joins TRBV7-2 to TRBJ2-7; possibly TRBD1 for D (5 bases). The CDR3 consists of 15 residues. V was trimmed by 2 bases and J by 3 bases, leaving 14 bases between them. CDR1 is SGHTA, CDR2 FQGNSA, per germline. This CDR3 is CASSLSRSRGYEQYF. CDR3 nucleotide sequence: TGTGCCAGCAGCTTATCCCGGTCTAGGGGCTACGAGCAGTACTTC. Variable domain in full (rest from reference TRBV7-2 and TRBJ2-7): GAGVSQSPSNKVTEKGKDVELRCDPISGHTALYWYRQSLGQGLEFLIYFQGNSAPDKSGLPSDRFSAERTGGSVSTLTIQRTQQEDSAVYLCASSLSRSRGYEQYFGPGTRLTVT.

This chain joins TRBV14 and TRBJ1-1; 11 bases are shared with TRBD1. The junction had 3 bases not matched to a gene; V was cut back by 4 bases and J by 2 bases. Germline V gives CDR1 SGHDN, CDR2 FVKESK. CDR3 length: 15 residues. Here the CDR3 reads CASSPRTGGNTEAFF. CDR3 DNA sequence: TGTGCCAGCAGCCCAAGGACAGGGGGCAACACTGAAGCTTTCTTT.

The chain combines TRBV29-1 with TRBJ2-7, with 9 nucleotides matching TRBD2. The CDR3 has 14 amino acids. The V gene end was trimmed by 7 bases and the J gene end by 3 bases; junction bases not matched to a gene: 10. The germline gives CDR1 SQVTM, CDR2 ANQGSEA. The CDR3 DNA is TGCAGCGCAACTATAGCGGGAGTTTACTACGAGCAGTACTTC. Its translation: CSATIAGVYYEQYF.

V is TRBV12-3 or TRBV12-4 and J is TRBJ1-1; 7 positions match TRBD1. Trimming removed 2 bases from V and 11 bases from J; junction bases left unmatched: 2. This CDR3 comprises 11 residues. DNA of the CDR3: TGTGCCAGCAGTTTATCAGGGGGTGCTTTCTTT. Its translation: CASSLSGGAFF.

The genes are TRBV19 and TRBJ2-5, with 11 bases that match TRBD1. The CDR3 has 15 amino acids. From germline, CDR1 is LNHDA and CDR2 SQIVND (reference sequence). Germline trimming cut 5 bases from V and 5 bases from J; bases unmatched to any gene: 7. The CDR3, as DNA: TGTGCCAGTAGTGAAGGGACAGGGGGGAGGGAGACCCAGTACTTC. Translated, it gives CASSEGTGGRETQYF.

This clone was detected only once. The rearrangement links TRBV18 to TRBJ1-2, with D possibly TRBD1 on 5 matching bases. The ends were cut back, 6 bases at V and 8 bases at J, with 16 bases in the middle. CDR1 is KGHSH and CDR2 is LQKENI in the germline V gene. This CDR3 is 13 amino acids long. The CDR3 reads CASSTNGGMGYTF. Here the CDR3 DNA reads TGTGCCAGCTCTACTAACGGGGGTATGGGCTACACCTTC.

This chain joins TRBV5-1 and TRBJ1-5, with D unclear. Between the trimmed V and J ends, which lost 4 bases and 2 bases, there was a span of 13 bases. Germline V gene data show CDR1 as SGHRS and CDR2 as YFSETQ. This CDR3 is built from 15 residues. For the CDR3, the DNA is TGCGCCAGCAGCCGGAGCGCGGGAGGCAATCAGCCCCAGCATTTT. Its protein product is CASSRSAGGNQPQHF.

The chain carries TRBV7-9 and TRBJ1-5, with a tentative D call TRBD1 (5 bases). V was clipped by 3 bases and J by 0 bases, with 9 bases between them. Germline CDR1 SEHNR, CDR2 FQNEAQ (reference sequence). CDR3 length: 15 amino acids. CDR3 residues: CASSLDGGSNQPQHF. CDR3 bases: TGTGCCAGCAGCTTGGATGGGGGTAGCAATCAGCCCCAGCATTTT.

The chain employs TRBV2 and TRBJ1-3; 9 positions match TRBD1. Germline CDR1 reads SNHLY; CDR2 reads FYNNEI. J lost 2 bases, V lost 6 bases, and 5 bases had no gene match. The CDR3 loop spans 15 amino acids. The CDR3 here is CASRGRTGAGNTIYF. The CDR3 DNA follows: TGTGCCAGCAGGGGTAGGACAGGGGCTGGAAACACCATATATTTT.

The genes are TRBV2 and TRBJ2-7, with 7 bases lining up with TRBD1. CDR1 SNHLY and CDR2 FYNNEI come from the germline V gene. V was pared by 6 bases and J by 5 bases, with 7 bases of the junction left unmatched. This CDR3 is built from 13 residues. The CDR3 is CASRIGQADEQYF. For the CDR3, the DNA is TGTGCCAGCAGGATTGGACAGGCTGACGAGCAGTACTTC.

The chain joins TRBV4-3 to TRBJ1-2; 8 positions match TRBD1. CDR3 length: 18 residues. The trim removed 0 bases at V and 1 base at J, leaving 10 bases unmatched. Germline CDR1 is LGHNA and CDR2 is YSLEER. The CDR3 sequence is CASSQDLGGTGLNYGYTF. The DNA of the CDR3 is TGCGCCAGCAGCCAAGATTTAGGTGGGACAGGACTTAACTATGGCTACACCTTC.

The chain employs TRBV21-1 and TRBJ1-2; the D call of TRBD1 is as the table states it, not checked on the DNA. TRBV21-1 is marked as a pseudogene. The CDR3 is 20 amino acids. In DNA form, the CDR3 reads TGTGCCAGCAGCTGGAAGGCAGGGGGCAACGTGCCGGGGATAGGCTATGGCTACACCTTC. It is translated as CASSWKAGGNVPGIGYGYTF.

This CDR3 is CAIRGTGLTYEQYF. The CDR3 nucleotides read TGTGCCATCAGGGGGACAGGTTTAACCTACGAGCAGTACTTC. The genes are TRBV10-3 and TRBJ2-7; 8 nucleotides agree with TRBD1. Germline assignment: CDR1 ENHRY and CDR2 SYGVKD. J gave up 2 bases and V 6 bases, and 6 bases lay outside the gene matches. The CDR3 is 14 residues long.

The chain joins TRBV7-9 to TRBJ2-3; 10 nucleotides agree with TRBD1. Trimming took 4 bases from V and 4 from J; bases not matched to a gene: 8. Per the germline V gene, CDR1 is SEHNR and CDR2 is FQNEAQ (reference sequence). This CDR3 is built from 16 residues. CDR3 amino acids: CASSYGGTGVADTQYF. The DNA of the CDR3 is TGTGCCAGCAGCTACGGTGGGACAGGGGTTGCAGATACGCAGTATTTT.

This rearrangement joins TRBV30 to TRBJ1-5; 7 bases fit TRBD1. Germline assignment: CDR1 GTSNPN and CDR2 SVGIG (reference sequence). V was clipped by 5 bases and J by 3 bases; unmatched bases: 13. The length of the CDR3 is 16 residues. CDR3 region: CAWATKGAKLNQPQHF. The CDR3 DNA reads as TGTGCCTGGGCTACTAAGGGGGCCAAACTCAATCAGCCCCAGCATTTT.

The chain couples TRBV18 to TRBJ2-7; 8 positions agree with TRBD2. Losses at the gene ends were 6 bases for V and 7 bases for J; bases not matched to a gene: 11. The CDR3 extends over 14 amino acids. The germline gives CDR1 KGHSH, CDR2 LQKENI. CDR3: CASSPPAGAGEQYF. DNA for the CDR3: TGTGCCAGCTCCCCGCCAGCGGGGGCGGGGGAGCAGTACTTC.